The 21 T cell receptor beta chains reported below all come from one sample, sequenced in a study of OX40 agonist ivuxolimab in advanced cancers. Some clones are missing from TCRdb's copy, which holds only in-frame ones; the method was immunoSEQ multiplex PCR. The table shows around 18,000 clones, with 65% to 90% occurring only once. The sequencing used CD4+ or CD8+ T cells sorted from blood, collected in a trial of the OX40 agonist ivuxolimab. The receptor set was obtained from an adult with an advanced solid tumor such as melanoma, head and neck, liver or kidney cancer.

This chain uses TRBV7-2 with TRBJ1-5; D gene ambiguous. CDR1 is SGHTA, CDR2 FQGNSA, per germline. The CDR3 contains 16 residues. Trimming stripped 5 bases from V and 7 bases from J, with 21 bases between. CDR3 sequence (DNA): TGTGCCAGCAGCAATCAAGCAAACAGAGGAGGACAGCCCCAGCATTTT. Amino acid sequence: CASSNQANRGGQPQHF.

The chain uses TRBV4-2 and TRBJ2-1, with TRBD2 matching 14 bases. The germline V gene encodes CDR1 LGHNA and CDR2 YNFKEQ. The length of the CDR3 is 17 residues. V shed 4 bases, J shed 4 bases, and the junction held 6 bases outside the gene matches. CDR3 nucleotides: TGTGCCAGCAGCCGAACCCGGACTAGCGGGGGGTACAATGAGCAGTTCTTC. This gives the protein CASSRTRTSGGYNEQFF.

The chain joins TRBV7-9 to TRBJ1-4, with D hard to call. V shed 1 base and J shed 1 base, with 13 bases lying between them. The germline V gene has CDR1 SEHNR and CDR2 FQNEAQ (reference sequence). This CDR3 comprises 17 residues. The CDR3 DNA reads TGTGCCAGCAGCTTAGGGCAGGTCGAGAGAACTAATGAAAAACTGTTTTTT. Its translation: CASSLGQVERTNEKLFF.

J is TRBJ2-7 and V is TRBV18; D not certain. There are 15 residues in the CDR3. Germline V gives CDR1 KGHSH, CDR2 LQKENI. Trimming took off 3 bases at V and 5 bases at J, with 17 bases between the two ends. In DNA, the CDR3 is TGTGCCAGCTCACCTTTGGCCGGAAGGAGCAACGAGCAGTACTTC. It is translated as CASSPLAGRSNEQYF. The full variable domain, with the rest looked up from reference TRBV18 and TRBJ2-7, is NAGVMQNPRHLVRRRGQEARLRCSPMKGHSHVYWYRQLPEEGLKFMVYLQKENIIDESGMPKERFSAEFPKEGPSILRIQQVVRGDSAAYFCASSPLAGRSNEQYFGPGTRLTVT.

This chain uses TRBV6-6 with TRBJ1-5, with D maybe TRBD1 (5 bases). The CDR3 loop spans 15 amino acids. The germline V and J ends were trimmed by 0 bases and 5 bases, with 11 bases remaining between them. Germline V gene lookup returns CDR1 MNHNY and CDR2 SVGAGI (reference sequence). The CDR3 region is CASSYSVAGHQPQHF. The DNA of the CDR3 is TGTGCCAGCAGTTACTCTGTGGCAGGGCATCAGCCCCAGCATTTT.

The chain combines TRBV5-1 with TRBJ2-7; D might be TRBD1 (5 bases). The germline gives CDR1 SGHRS, CDR2 YFSETQ. This CDR3 contains 18 residues. V gave up 4 bases and J gave up 2 bases, with 25 bases separating them. Here the CDR3 reads CASSPLLPGHSIAYEQYF. The CDR3 DNA sequence: TGCGCCAGCAGCCCTCTCCTACCTGGACATTCGATCGCCTACGAGCAGTACTTC. Drawing the rest from reference TRBV5-1 and TRBJ2-7, the complete variable domain is KAGVTQTPRYLIKTRGQQVTLSCSPISGHRSVSWYQQTPGQGLQFLFEYFSETQRNKGNFPGRFSGRQFSNSRSEMNVSTLELGDSALYLCASSPLLPGHSIAYEQYFGPGTRLTVT.

The CDR3 here is CASSPDRGKNIQYF. Written as DNA, the CDR3 is TGTGCCAGCAGCCCGGACAGGGGCAAAAACATTCAGTACTTC. The chain links TRBV2 to TRBJ2-4; TRBD1 aligns across 9 bases. V lost 6 bases and J lost 3; bases outside the gene matches: 3. Germline values: CDR1 SNHLY, CDR2 FYNNEI. This CDR3 has 14 amino acids.

This clone has more than one count but fewer than ten. This chain joins TRBV11-2 and TRBJ2-1; 12 bases are a match to TRBD1. V gave up 6 bases and J gave up 10 bases; unmatched junction bases: 10. The CDR3 contains 15 residues. From germline, CDR1 is SGHAT and CDR2 FQNNGV. CDR3 coding DNA: TGTGCCAGCAGATACGCGGGACAGGGGGCGAGGGAGCAGTTCTTC. Protein product: CASRYAGQGAREQFF. The full variable domain, with the rest looked up from reference TRBV11-2 and TRBJ2-1, is EAGVAQSPRYKIIEKRQSVAFWCNPISGHATLYWYQQILGQGPKLLIQFQNNGVVDDSQLPKDRFSAERLKGVDSTLKIQPAKLEDSAVYLCASRYAGQGAREQFFGPGTRLTVL.

The gene calls are TRBV12-2 and TRBJ2-3; TRBD2, the table's D call, lacks a check against the DNA. TRBV12-2 is annotated as a pseudogene. This CDR3 is 15 amino acids long. CDR3 sequence: CASRPFSTDTDTQYF. In DNA, the CDR3 is TGTGCAAGTCGCCCTTTCTCGACTGACACAGATACGCAGTATTTT.

This rearrangement joins TRBV6-1 to TRBJ1-5; the match to TRBD1 covers 7 bases. Per the germline V gene, CDR1 is MNHNS and CDR2 is SASEGT. The V gene end was trimmed by 3 bases and the J gene end by 5 bases; junction bases not matched to a gene: 7. This CDR3 has 15 amino acids. In DNA, the CDR3 is TGTGCCAGCAGTGATTCTAGACAGGGCGATCAGCCCCAGCATTTT. Amino acid sequence: CASSDSRQGDQPQHF.

The gene calls are TRBV6-5 and TRBJ2-1; 9 bases match TRBD1. The CDR3 covers 15 residues. Germline assignment: CDR1 MNHEY and CDR2 SVGAGI. V was pared by 1 base and J by 6 bases, with 4 bases of the junction left unmatched. In DNA, the CDR3 is TGTGCCAGCAGTTACTTTGGACAGGGGAGCAATGAGCAGTTCTTC. This encodes CASSYFGQGSNEQFF.

This chain uses TRBV5-8 with TRBJ1-5; D is unresolved. The germline V gene has CDR1 SGHTS and CDR2 YDEGEE. The V end was cut by 4 bases, the J end by 8 bases, with 13 bases between. The CDR3 contains 13 residues. CDR3 nucleotides: TGTGCCAGCAGCCTTTTGGGGTTTGAGCCCCAGCATTTT. Amino acids: CASSLLGFEPQHF.

The chain is built from TRBV2 and TRBJ2-4; 8 bases map to TRBD2. The CDR3 is made up of 14 amino acids. The junction had 5 bases not matched to a gene; V was cut back by 3 bases and J by 7 bases. Germline V gene lookup returns CDR1 SNHLY and CDR2 FYNNEI. CDR3 sequence: CASSDSGTSNIQYF. The CDR3 region has the DNA TGTGCCAGCAGTGATTCAGGGACTAGTAACATTCAGTACTTC.

The chain has TRBV6-6 and TRBJ2-3; D might be TRBD2 (6 bases). Germline V gives CDR1 MNHNY, CDR2 SVGAGI (reference sequence). This CDR3 has 14 amino acids. V was pared by 7 bases and J by 4 bases, with 15 bases between. CDR3 bases: TGTGCCAGCATGACGGGAGTGTGGGCAGATACGCAGTATTTT. It yields the protein CASMTGVWADTQYF.

This clone showed up just a few times. This CDR3 reads CASRTGPQDEQYF. In nucleotides, the CDR3 is TGTGCCAGCAGAACGGGACCGCAGGACGAGCAGTACTTC. The rearrangement uses TRBV6-1 and TRBJ2-7; D is possibly TRBD1 or TRBD2 (5 bases each). The CDR3 extends over 13 amino acids. V lost 6 bases, J lost 5 bases, and 14 bases lay in between. The germline gives CDR1 MNHNS, CDR2 SASEGT.

This clone came up a few times. V usage is TRBV19 and J usage is TRBJ1-1, with D perhaps TRBD1 (6 bases). Trimming took 6 bases from V and 11 from J, leaving 13 bases between them. There are 11 residues in the CDR3. The germline gives CDR1 LNHDA, CDR2 SQIVND (reference sequence). CDR3 coding DNA: TGTGCCAGTAGCATTGGGGGCCCTGCTTTCTTT. Translating it yields CASSIGGPAFF.

The rearrangement links TRBV18 to TRBJ2-3, with D hard to call. The length of the CDR3 is 14 residues. The ends were cut back, 0 bases at V and 6 bases at J, with 10 bases in the middle. Germline-derived CDR1 and CDR2 are KGHSH and LQKENI. The CDR3 is CASSPPAILDTQYF. The DNA of the CDR3 is TGTGCCAGCTCACCACCGGCCATCTTGGATACGCAGTATTTT.

This chain uses TRBV6-5 with TRBJ2-7; no definite D call. The CDR3 extends over 12 amino acids. V gave up 6 bases and J gave up 2 bases, with 8 bases separating them. CDR1 and CDR2 (germline): MNHEY, SVGAGI. In DNA form, the CDR3 reads TGTGCCAGCAGCCCCGCGGCCTACGAGCAGTACTTC. Translated, it gives CASSPAAYEQYF.

The chain combines TRBV29-1 with TRBJ2-3; the match to TRBD2 covers 10 bases. CDR1 is SQVTM, CDR2 ANQGSEA, per germline. V lost 5 bases to trimming and J lost 5 bases; unmatched junction nucleotides: 10. CDR3 length: 15 residues. The CDR3 spells CSVTQREGRGDTQYF. The CDR3 region has the DNA TGCAGCGTTACCCAGCGGGAGGGGCGAGGAGATACGCAGTATTTT.

This clone was found a few times. This sequence joins TRBV28 and TRBJ1-3; D is uncertain. Germline V gene sequence: CDR1 MDHEN, CDR2 SYDVKM. The CDR3 contains 12 residues. With 3 bases removed from V and 4 bases from J, the gap between germline ends came to 4 bases. The CDR3 bases are TGTGCCAGCAGTTTTCCCGGAAACACCATATATTTT. It specifies CASSFPGNTIYF. Based on the CDR3 plus reference TRBV28 and TRBJ1-3, the full variable domain is DVKVTQSSRYLVKRTGEKVFLECVQDMDHENMFWYRQDPGLGLRLIYFSYDVKMKEKGDIPEGYSVSREKKERFSLILESASTNQTSMYLCASSFPGNTIYFGEGSWLTVV.

J is TRBJ1-1 and V is TRBV18, with D perhaps matching TRBD1 (6 bases). This CDR3 contains 16 residues. Germline assignment: CDR1 KGHSH and CDR2 LQKENI. V was pared by 4 bases and J by 0 bases, with 15 bases between. CDR3 residues: CASSQGQKNLNTEAFF. The DNA of the CDR3 is TGTGCCAGCTCACAAGGACAGAAGAATTTGAACACTGAAGCTTTCTTT.